One and the same sample provided the 5 T cell receptor beta chains below, sequenced in a study of cytomegalovirus exposure and HLA in healthy donors. Amplification used 60 Vbeta primers and 13 Jbeta primers. Repertoires were generated with immunoSEQ multiplex PCR, while TCRdb's copy carries only in-frame clones and drops some. The sample includes tens of thousands of clones, around 77% of them seen just once. The specimen sequenced was PBMCs. Receptors originate from a man aged 25 to 40 in good health and CMV-seronegative.

This clone appeared once. The chain links TRBV11-2 to TRBJ2-7; TRBD1 agrees at 8 bases. CDR3 size: 15 residues. The J segment lost 4 bases and the V segment lost 1 base, leaving 6 bases of the junction unmatched. Germline loops: CDR1 SGHAT, CDR2 FQNNGV. Written as DNA, the CDR3 is TGTGCCAGCAGCTTAGGCCCGGACAGGGCATACGAGCAGTACTTC. Translating gives CASSLGPDRAYEQYF.

This clone has more than one count but fewer than ten. The genes are TRBV5-6 and TRBJ2-7; a weak D match, TRBD2 (6 bases). The CDR3 totals 17 residues. V gave up 0 bases and J gave up 2 bases, with 18 bases separating them. Germline V gene data show CDR1 as SGHDT and CDR2 as YYEEEE. CDR3 nucleotide sequence: TGTGCCAGCAGCTTGGGGGGACTCATCCTTGGGCCCTACGAGCAGTACGTC. Translation: CASSLGGLILGPYEQYV.

The DNA for the CDR3 is TGTGCCAGCAGTGGCGGACAGAGTCATAATTCACCCCTCCACTTT. Its protein is CASSGGQSHNSPLHF. This chain connects TRBV25-1 to TRBJ1-6; possibly TRBD1 for D (6 bases). There are 15 residues in the CDR3. The germline V and J ends were trimmed by 4 bases and 5 bases, with 12 bases remaining between them. Germline assignment: CDR1 MGHDK and CDR2 SYGVNS.

This rearrangement joins TRBV11-3 to TRBJ2-4; TRBD1 is a possible D gene (5 bases). Trimming removed 1 base at V and 11 bases at J, with 18 bases between. The V gene's germline CDR1 is SGHNT and CDR2 YENEEA. The CDR3 has 15 amino acids. The CDR3 region is CASSLVGTKGQLQYF. CDR3 sequence (DNA): TGTGCCAGCAGCTTAGTGGGTACGAAGGGGCAGCTTCAGTACTTC.

The V and J genes are TRBV9 and TRBJ1-1, with no clear D. The V end lost 6 bases, the J end lost 4 bases, and 13 bases lay between the germline ends. The CDR3 consists of 13 residues. The germline CDR1 and CDR2 sequences are SGDLS and YYNGEE. The CDR3 DNA reads as TGTGCCAGCACGGGGAGCTTAGGCACTGAAGCTTTCTTT. Protein: CASTGSLGTEAFF.